What follows are 4 T cell receptor beta chains derived from one specimen sequenced in a study of molecular identifiers for immune sequencing clone quantification. TCRdb independently ran MiXCR on the PCR reads; one entry per CDR3 protein. The table includes some 320,000 distinct CDR3 sequences, roughly a quarter detected once. The sequencing input was naive CD8+ T cells from blood, with Jurkat cell RNA spiked in. Subset given: FACS-sorted CD8+CD4-CCR7+CD45RA+ naive T cells. Source of these receptors: a human donor in good health. Some libraries in this study had Jurkat cell RNA spiked in.

CDR3 DNA sequence: TGTGCCAGCAGTTACGTCGGACTAGCGGGAGGCGACCCCTACAATGAGCAGTTCTTC. Protein product: CASSYVGLAGGDPYNEQFF. The chain uses TRBV6-6 and TRBJ2-1; TRBD2 aligns across 14 bases. This CDR3 is built from 19 residues. Germline CDR1 is MNHNY and CDR2 is SVGAGI (reference sequence). The V gene end was trimmed by 2 bases and the J gene end by 2 bases; junction bases not matched to a gene: 8.

There are many counts of this clonotype. CDR3 protein: CSARGLSTDTQYF. CDR3 DNA: TGCAGTGCTAGAGGACTTAGCACAGATACGCAGTATTTT. The V call is TRBV20-1, the J call TRBJ2-3; no definite D call. The CDR3 has 13 residues. V dropped 1 base and J dropped 0 bases, with 5 bases sitting between them. Germline CDR1 and CDR2: DFQATT and SNEGSKA (reference sequence).

V gene TRBV3-1 combines with J gene TRBJ1-4, with D possibly matching TRBD1 (5 bases). Per germline, CDR1 LGHDT and CDR2 YNNKEL (reference sequence). Trimming pared 4 bases from V and 8 bases from J, leaving 17 bases between. This CDR3 is 15 amino acids long. The DNA of the CDR3 is TGTGCCAGCAGCCCCAGGGAGTCCACCGGGGAAAAACTGTTTTTT. As protein: CASSPRESTGEKLFF.

Points on this clonotype: A much larger clone differs from this one at a single base, so this may be a read error. The rearrangement links TRBV5-1 to TRBJ2-7; the D gene is possibly TRBD1 (6 bases). Germline V gene lookup returns CDR1 SGHRS and CDR2 YFSETQ. Trimming removed 7 bases at V and 3 bases at J, with 11 bases between. The CDR3 covers 12 residues. CDR3 sequence reads: CASGSDSYEQYF. The CDR3 DNA reads as TGCGCCAGCGGCTCGGACAGCTACGAGCAGTACTTC. The full variable domain, with the rest looked up from reference TRBV5-1 and TRBJ2-7, is KAGVTQTPRYLIKTRGQQVTLSCSPISGHRSVSWYQQTPGQGLQFLFEYFSETQRNKGNFPGRFSGRQFSNSRSEMNVSTLELGDSALYLCASGSDSYEQYFGPGTRLTVT.